Following are 29 T cell receptor beta chains from one sample sequenced in a study of neurological immune-mediated disorders. Using its own MiXCR run on the 5' RACE reads, TCRdb lists one record per CDR3 protein. The sample has about 79,000 distinct CDR3 sequences, roughly 14% seen once. Sequenced: PBMCs. The receptors come from a woman in her forties or fifties in good health.

Ten or more counts support this clonotype. V and J are TRBV5-1 and TRBJ2-7, with 10 bases that match TRBD1. V lost 6 bases and J lost 0; bases outside the gene matches: 3. Germline CDR1 is SGHRS and CDR2 is YFSETQ. CDR3 length: 14 amino acids. CDR3 DNA sequence: TGCGCCAGCAAGGGACAGGGGTCCTCCTACGAGCAGTACTTC. Translated: CASKGQGSSYEQYF.

Remarks on this clonotype: A much larger clone lies a single base off, so this may be a read error. The chain links TRBV27 to TRBJ1-1, with unresolved D. This CDR3 comprises 13 residues. The germline V gene encodes CDR1 MNHEY and CDR2 SMNVEV (reference sequence). The CDR3 DNA sequence: TGTGCCAGCAGTCCGCGGGCCCTAAGAGGAGCTTTGTTT. Protein sequence: CASSPRALRGALF.

This clonotype was counted at least ten times. The chain couples TRBV7-2 to TRBJ1-2; no firm D call. The CDR3 covers 14 residues. The ends were cut back, 4 bases at V and 2 bases at J, with 11 bases in the middle. CDR1 and CDR2 (germline): SGHTA, FQGNSA. The CDR3 is CASSSPPLNYGYTF. In DNA, the CDR3 is TGTGCCAGCAGCTCCCCCCCCCTGAACTATGGCTACACCTTC.

In this sample, this clonotype turned up many times. The CDR3: CASSYSGQGIGQYF. The CDR3 nucleotides are TGTGCCAGCAGTTACTCGGGCCAGGGGATCGGGCAGTACTTC. The V gene is TRBV6-6, the J gene TRBJ2-7; maybe TRBD1 (6 bases). Germline V gene lookup returns CDR1 MNHNY and CDR2 SVGAGI (reference sequence). This CDR3 is built from 14 residues. V was shortened by 0 bases and J by 9 bases, with 15 bases between the two germline ends.

In its sample, this clonotype was seen many times. The chain employs TRBV3-1 and TRBJ2-3, with D tentatively TRBD1 (5 bases). V lost 6 bases, J lost 0 bases, and 7 bases lay in between. Germline-derived CDR1 and CDR2 are LGHDT and YNNKEL (reference sequence). The CDR3 is made up of 13 amino acids. CDR3 in amino acids: CASRQASTDTQYF. Written as DNA, the CDR3 is TGTGCCAGCAGACAGGCGAGCACAGATACGCAGTATTTT.

This clonotype was observed many times. The V gene is TRBV7-8, the J gene TRBJ2-3; 12 nucleotides align to TRBD2. J lost 4 bases, V lost 4 bases, and 3 bases had no gene match. The CDR3 has 15 amino acids. The germline V gene encodes CDR1 SGHVS and CDR2 FQNEAQ. The CDR3 sequence: CASSYGTSGPDTQYF. The DNA of the CDR3 is TGTGCCAGCAGCTACGGGACTAGCGGGCCAGATACGCAGTATTTT.

At least ten counts were recorded for this clonotype. This chain connects TRBV20-1 to TRBJ2-3, with 8 nucleotides matching TRBD2. The junction had 2 bases not matched to a gene; V was cut back by 3 bases and J by 0 bases. The CDR3 totals 14 residues. Germline V gene sequence: CDR1 DFQATT, CDR2 SNEGSKA (reference sequence). The CDR3 DNA reads as TGCAGTGCTAGCGGGAGGGGGAGCACAGATACGCAGTATTTT. Its translation is CSASGRGSTDTQYF.

This clonotype was seen ten or more times. The chain carries TRBV21-1 and TRBJ2-3; no DNA check was done on the table's D call, TRBD1. TRBV21-1 is shown as a pseudogene. CDR3 length equals 17 residues. In DNA form, the CDR3 reads TGTGCCAGCAGCAAAGCCCCTGTCGAGCGGGGGACAGATACGCAGTATTTT. It yields the protein CASSKAPVERGTDTQYF.

The chain uses TRBV20-1 and TRBJ1-5; D not resolved. In germline, CDR1 is DFQATT, CDR2 SNEGSKA (reference sequence). V dropped 4 bases and J dropped 10 bases, with 23 bases sitting between them. This CDR3 contains 15 residues. The CDR3 nucleotides read TGCAGTGCTATAGATCGGTTCGCAGGTAACCATCCCCAGCATTTT. Residues: CSAIDRFAGNHPQHF.

This clonotype was observed a handful of times. This rearrangement joins TRBV7-2 to TRBJ2-1; D uncertain. Germline loops: CDR1 SGHTA, CDR2 FQGNSA. V lost 2 bases, J lost 6 bases, and 8 bases lay in between. This CDR3 is 13 amino acids long. The chain's CDR3 is CASSLPNGNEQFF. The DNA for the CDR3 is TGTGCCAGCAGCTTACCCAACGGCAATGAGCAGTTCTTC.

CDR3 in amino acids: CASSYGLAPQGSYNEQFF. Written as DNA, the CDR3 is TGTGCCAGCAGCTACGGACTAGCCCCGCAGGGTTCCTACAATGAGCAGTTCTTC. The rearrangement uses TRBV12-3 or TRBV12-4 and TRBJ2-1; 8 nucleotides match TRBD2. The trim removed 6 bases at V and 1 base at J, leaving 14 bases unmatched. The length of the CDR3 is 18 residues.

This clonotype occurred many times. The J gene is TRBJ1-1, the V gene TRBV12-3 or TRBV12-4; weak D call: TRBD1 (6 bases). This CDR3 region has 15 residues. Trimming pared 4 bases from V and 1 base from J, leaving 13 bases between. The CDR3 sequence is CASSSQGNTNTEAFF. CDR3 in DNA: TGTGCCAGCAGTTCGCAGGGGAATACGAACACTGAAGCTTTCTTT.

This clonotype has just a few counts. This chain connects TRBV7-2 to TRBJ1-2; TRBD1 agrees at 7 bases. Per the germline V gene, CDR1 is SGHTA and CDR2 is FQGNSA. J was trimmed by 5 bases and V by 4 bases; bases with no gene match: 4. This CDR3 is 13 amino acids long. The CDR3 loop reads CASSSGQLYGYTF. The CDR3, as DNA: TGTGCCAGCAGCTCGGGACAGCTGTATGGCTACACCTTC.

This clonotype was seen many times. The chain is built from TRBV6-1 and TRBJ1-1; tentative D call: TRBD1 (5 bases). The CDR3 is 13 amino acids. Trimming took 8 bases from V and 6 from J, leaving 16 bases between them. CDR1 is MNHNS and CDR2 is SASEGT in the germline V gene. The CDR3: CASGHTRDAEAFF. The CDR3 DNA reads as TGTGCCAGCGGTCACACTAGGGACGCTGAAGCTTTCTTT.

This clonotype appeared many times. This chain uses TRBV7-9 with TRBJ1-1, with 8 bases lining up with TRBD1. Germline V gene lookup returns CDR1 SEHNR and CDR2 FQNEAQ (reference sequence). With 5 bases clipped from V and 1 base from J, the junction kept 6 bases outside the gene matches. The CDR3 extends over 15 amino acids. This CDR3 is CASSPQGQANTEAFF. Written as DNA, the CDR3 is TGTGCCAGCAGCCCACAGGGACAGGCGAACACTGAAGCTTTCTTT.

This rearrangement joins TRBV5-1 to TRBJ2-1; the D gene is possibly TRBD2 (6 bases). Germline CDR1 is SGHRS and CDR2 is YFSETQ. The CDR3 contains 15 residues. V was trimmed by 0 bases and J by 0 bases, leaving 7 bases between them. The CDR3 bases are TGCGCCAGCAGCTTGGTAGCGGACTCCTACAATGAGCAGTTCTTC. Its translation is CASSLVADSYNEQFF.

This clonotype was counted ten times or more. This chain links TRBV28 with TRBJ1-2; 8 bases map to TRBD1. The CDR3 totals 16 residues. V gave up 3 bases and J gave up 4 bases; unmatched junction bases: 10. CDR1 and CDR2 from the germline V gene are MDHEN and SYDVKM. The DNA for the CDR3 is TGTGCCAGCAGTTTTCCAGGGGGCCTTAGTGTCTATGGCTACACCTTC. It is translated as CASSFPGGLSVYGYTF.

The sample holds many counts of this clonotype. This chain links TRBV7-2 with TRBJ1-2, with D possibly matching TRBD1 (6 bases). This CDR3 contains 15 residues. The germline V and J ends were trimmed by 2 bases and 3 bases, with 13 bases remaining between them. Germline V lookup: CDR1 SGHTA, CDR2 FQGNSA. For the CDR3, the DNA is TGTGCCAGCAGCTTAATAGGGACACATGACTATGGCTACACCTTC. Protein product: CASSLIGTHDYGYTF. The whole variable domain, filled in from reference TRBV7-2 and TRBJ1-2, reads GAGVSQSPSNKVTEKGKDVELRCDPISGHTALYWYRQSLGQGLEFLIYFQGNSAPDKSGLPSDRFSAERTGGSVSTLTIQRTQQEDSAVYLCASSLIGTHDYGYTFGSGTRLTVV.

The chain recombines TRBV6-1 with TRBJ2-3; no clear D gene. V was cut by 6 bases and J by 5 bases, with 15 bases left in between. CDR1 is MNHNS and CDR2 is SASEGT in the germline V gene. The CDR3 is made up of 14 amino acids. CDR3 loop: CASSGQSGGDTQYF. The CDR3 coding sequence is TGTGCCAGCAGCGGCCAGTCCGGCGGAGATACGCAGTATTTT.

There are many counts of this clonotype. V is TRBV5-1 and J is TRBJ2-7; D not certain. V dropped 3 bases and J dropped 0 bases, with 10 bases sitting between them. CDR1 is SGHRS, CDR2 YFSETQ, per germline. The CDR3 is 14 amino acids. The CDR3 coding sequence is TGCGCCAGCAGCTCACTAAGACCCTCCTACGAGCAGTACTTC. Its protein is CASSSLRPSYEQYF. Filled out from reference TRBV5-1 and TRBJ2-7, the complete variable domain reads KAGVTQTPRYLIKTRGQQVTLSCSPISGHRSVSWYQQTPGQGLQFLFEYFSETQRNKGNFPGRFSGRQFSNSRSEMNVSTLELGDSALYLCASSSLRPSYEQYFGPGTRLTVT.

V and J are TRBV18 and TRBJ1-3; no reliable D call. Trimming cost V 3 bases and J 0 bases, with 9 bases left between them. Germline V gives CDR1 KGHSH, CDR2 LQKENI. The CDR3 runs 15 residues. The CDR3 nucleotides are TGTGCCAGCTCACCGCAGGAGTCCTCTGGAAACACCATATATTTT. Translated, it gives CASSPQESSGNTIYF.

This clonotype was recorded many times. V is TRBV7-8 and J is TRBJ1-1; D gene ambiguous. Germline CDR1 and CDR2: SGHVS and FQNEAQ. V was cut by 6 bases and J by 0 bases, with 11 bases left in between. The CDR3 length is 14 residues. The CDR3 loop reads CASRASSLNTEAFF. CDR3 sequence (DNA): TGTGCCAGCAGGGCATCTTCGTTGAACACTGAAGCTTTCTTT.

This clonotype came up many times. The chain employs TRBV5-1 and TRBJ2-2; 10 bases line up with TRBD1. From germline, CDR1 is SGHRS and CDR2 YFSETQ. Unmatched junction bases numbered 8, after V lost 9 bases and J lost 3 bases. The CDR3 is 15 residues long. The DNA of the CDR3 is TGCGCCACCCGCCTCGGGACAGGGGACACCGGGGAGCTGTTTTTT. It is translated as CATRLGTGDTGELFF.

This clonotype was seen ten or more times. The V call is TRBV5-1, the J call TRBJ2-5; TRBD2 aligns across 11 bases. V lost 3 bases to trimming and J lost 5 bases; unmatched junction nucleotides: 15. This CDR3 spans 18 amino acids. Germline values: CDR1 SGHRS, CDR2 YFSETQ. The CDR3 region is CASSYLPSTSGTPETQYF. CDR3 DNA: TGCGCCAGCAGCTATCTTCCCTCGACTAGCGGGACTCCTGAGACCCAGTACTTC.

This clonotype was seen ten or more times. The chain uses TRBV7-6 and TRBJ2-5, with a possible D match to TRBD1 (5 bases). Germline CDR1 SGHVS, CDR2 FNYEAQ. This CDR3 region has 14 residues. V was cut by 6 bases and J by 2 bases, with 13 bases left in between. CDR3 protein: CASRLSRTQETQYF. The CDR3 DNA sequence: TGTGCCAGCAGACTCTCCAGGACACAAGAGACCCAGTACTTC. Drawing the rest from reference TRBV7-6 and TRBJ2-5, the complete variable domain is GAGVSQSPRYKVTKRGQDVALRCDPISGHVSLYWYRQALGQGPEFLTYFNYEAQQDKSGLPNDRFSAERPEGSISTLTIQRTEQRDSAMYRCASRLSRTQETQYFGPGTRLLVL.

This clonotype was detected ten times or more. CDR3 in amino acids: CSARGGGEQYF. CDR3 bases: TGCAGTGCTAGAGGGGGAGGCGAGCAGTACTTC. The chain uses TRBV20-1 and TRBJ2-7, with a possible D match to TRBD2 (6 bases). This CDR3 is built from 11 residues. Germline V lookup: CDR1 DFQATT, CDR2 SNEGSKA (reference sequence). V was clipped by 1 base and J by 6 bases, with 7 bases between them.

This clonotype has only a few counts. V usage is TRBV5-1 and J usage is TRBJ2-3; TRBD1 is a possible D gene (5 bases). The length of the CDR3 is 14 residues. Trimming took 0 bases from V and 6 from J, leaving 11 bases between them. Germline lookup yields CDR1 SGHRS and CDR2 YFSETQ. The CDR3, as DNA: TGCGCCAGCAGCTTGGCCAGGGAAGGGGATACGCAGTATTTT. Translation gives CASSLAREGDTQYF.

This clonotype was seen many times. J is TRBJ2-5 and V is TRBV7-2; D uncertain. The CDR3 is 15 amino acids. V was clipped by 6 bases and J by 4 bases, with 18 bases between them. The germline V gene has CDR1 SGHTA and CDR2 FQGNSA. In nucleotides, the CDR3 is TGTGCCAGCAGTCCGAGATCGTGGTGGGGAGAGACCCAGTACTTC. Residues: CASSPRSWWGETQYF.

This clonotype was seen many times. CDR3 sequence (DNA): TGCGCCAGCAGCCCCGGACTAGCGGGAGTCCACAACCCTTACGAGCAGTACTTC. Translation: CASSPGLAGVHNPYEQYF. This chain joins TRBV5-1 and TRBJ2-7, with 13 bases that match TRBD2. This CDR3 has 18 residues. From germline, CDR1 is SGHRS and CDR2 YFSETQ. After removal of 4 bases from V and 4 bases from J, the junction contained 14 bases not matched to a gene.